Listed below are T cell receptor beta chains from one sample, sequenced in a study of blood T cell repertoires in COVID-19. Here immunoSEQ multiplex PCR was the method, and the copy in TCRdb shows in-frame clones only, minus some. The profile shows 40,000 or so clones, roughly 78% of them singletons. The sample comprised peripheral blood. The receptors originated from a man aged 65-85 years with acute or convalescent COVID-19. Both conserved end residues are part of each CDR3. Fields, in order: CDR3 length, J gene, D gene, V gene, clone size, CDR3 DNA, CDR3 protein. The D gene is left open where the match is weak. Clone size is not always given. Where it is, it says once, few, many or a class for expanded clones.

CDR3 length: 15; J gene: TRBJ2-5; D gene: -; V gene: TRBV27; clone size: -; CDR3 DNA: TGTGCCAGCAGTTTTTCGGGGGGCGGCGGGGAGACCCAGTACTTC; CDR3 protein: CASSFSGGGGETQYF
CDR3 length: 14; J gene: TRBJ2-3; D gene: TRBD2; V gene: TRBV9; clone size: -; CDR3 DNA: TGTGCCAGCAGCGCTAGACTAGCGGGAGATACGCAGTATTTT; CDR3 protein: CASSARLAGDTQYF
CDR3 length: 15; J gene: TRBJ1-2; D gene: -; V gene: TRBV10-3; clone size: -; CDR3 DNA: TGTGCCATCAGTGGGGGGCAAGGGGTTGGGTATGGCTACACCTTC; CDR3 protein: CAISGGQGVGYGYTF
CDR3 length: 14; J gene: TRBJ2-7; D gene: -; V gene: TRBV5-1; clone size: once; CDR3 DNA: TGCGCCAGCAGTACGGGTCAGGGCCCCGGCGAGCAGTACTTC; CDR3 protein: CASSTGQGPGEQYF
CDR3 length: 15; J gene: TRBJ1-2; D gene: TRBD1; V gene: TRBV18; clone size: few; CDR3 DNA: TGTGCCAGCTCACCATCCGGACAGGGGGCTGCTGGCTACACCTTC; CDR3 protein: CASSPSGQGAAGYTF
CDR3 length: 14; J gene: TRBJ1-1; D gene: -; V gene: TRBV5-4; clone size: -; CDR3 DNA: TGTGCCAGCAGCGGGGACACCAGGAACACTGAAGCTTTCTTT; CDR3 protein: CASSGDTRNTEAFF
CDR3 length: 16; J gene: TRBJ2-2; D gene: TRBD2; V gene: TRBV18; clone size: once; CDR3 DNA: TGTGCCAGCCGAACTAGCGGGAGGGCGAACACCGGGGAGCTGTTTTTT; CDR3 protein: CASRTSGRANTGELFF
CDR3 length: 17; J gene: TRBJ2-3; D gene: TRBD2; V gene: TRBV6-8; clone size: -; CDR3 DNA: TGTGCCAGCAGTTACTCGACTAGCTCCTCCTCGACAGATACGCAGTATTTT; CDR3 protein: CASSYSTSSSSTDTQYF
CDR3 length: 17; J gene: TRBJ2-1; D gene: TRBD2; V gene: TRBV5-1; clone size: -; CDR3 DNA: TGCGCCAGCAGCTTGGCCCCACTAGCGGGGGGGAACAATGAGCAGTTCTTC; CDR3 protein: CASSLAPLAGGNNEQFF
CDR3 length: 12; J gene: TRBJ1-2; D gene: -; V gene: TRBV15; clone size: -; CDR3 DNA: TGTGCCACCAGCAGAGACAGTTATGGCTACACCTTC; CDR3 protein: CATSRDSYGYTF
CDR3 length: 13; J gene: TRBJ2-5; D gene: -; V gene: TRBV7-2; clone size: -; CDR3 DNA: TGTGCCAGCAGCCGAGGGCCCGAGGAGACCCAGTACTTC; CDR3 protein: CASSRGPEETQYF
CDR3 length: 12; J gene: TRBJ2-1; D gene: -; V gene: TRBV5-1; clone size: -; CDR3 DNA: TGCGCCAGCAGATTTCTAGGAAATGAGCAGTTCTTC; CDR3 protein: CASRFLGNEQFF
CDR3 length: 15; J gene: TRBJ2-1; D gene: TRBD2; V gene: TRBV7-9; clone size: -; CDR3 DNA: TGTGCCAGCAGCTTACCGGTAGCGGGCCGCAATGAGCAGTTCTTC; CDR3 protein: CASSLPVAGRNEQFF
CDR3 length: 16; J gene: TRBJ1-2; D gene: TRBD1; V gene: TRBV13; clone size: -; CDR3 DNA: TGTGCCAGCAGCCTGGACAGGGGGCCAGTACCCCGTGGCTACACCTTC; CDR3 protein: CASSLDRGPVPRGYTF
CDR3 length: 14; J gene: TRBJ1-4; D gene: TRBD1; V gene: TRBV5-1; clone size: -; CDR3 DNA: TGCGCCAGCAGCTTGGTGGACAGGGCAGAAAAACTGTTTTTT; CDR3 protein: CASSLVDRAEKLFF
CDR3 length: 17; J gene: TRBJ2-3; D gene: TRBD2; V gene: TRBV5-4; clone size: -; CDR3 DNA: TGTGCCAGCAGCGCAAGACTAGCGGGAGGGTCGACAGATACGCAGTATTTT; CDR3 protein: CASSARLAGGSTDTQYF